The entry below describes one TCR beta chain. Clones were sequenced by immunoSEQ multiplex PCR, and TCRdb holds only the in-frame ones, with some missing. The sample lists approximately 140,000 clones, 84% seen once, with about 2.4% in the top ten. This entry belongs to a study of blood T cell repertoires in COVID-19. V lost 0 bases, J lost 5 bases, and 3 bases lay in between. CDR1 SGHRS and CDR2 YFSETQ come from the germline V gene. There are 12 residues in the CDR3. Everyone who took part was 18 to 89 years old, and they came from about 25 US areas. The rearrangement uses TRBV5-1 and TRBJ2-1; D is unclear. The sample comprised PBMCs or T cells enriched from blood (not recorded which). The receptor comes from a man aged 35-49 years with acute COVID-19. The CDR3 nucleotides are TGCGCCAGCAGCTTGGGTAACAATGAGCAGTTCTTC. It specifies CASSLGNNEQFF.